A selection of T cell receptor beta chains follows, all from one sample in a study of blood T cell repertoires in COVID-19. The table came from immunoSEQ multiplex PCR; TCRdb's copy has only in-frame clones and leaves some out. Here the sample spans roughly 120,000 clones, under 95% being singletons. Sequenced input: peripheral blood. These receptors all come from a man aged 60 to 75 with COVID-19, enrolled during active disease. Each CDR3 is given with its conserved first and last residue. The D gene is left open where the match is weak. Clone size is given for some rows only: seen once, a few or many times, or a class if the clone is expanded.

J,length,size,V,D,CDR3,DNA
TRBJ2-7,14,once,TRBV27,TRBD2,CASRGLAGQYEQYF,TGTGCCAGCAGGGGACTAGCGGGACAGTACGAGCAGTACTTC
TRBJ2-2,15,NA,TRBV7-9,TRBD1,CASSWDRANTGELFF,TGTGCCAGCAGCTGGGACAGGGCGAACACCGGGGAGCTGTTTTTT
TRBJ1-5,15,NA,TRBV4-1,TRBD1,CASSQDRGLYQPQHF,TGCGCCAGCAGCCAAGACAGGGGGCTATATCAGCCCCAGCATTTT
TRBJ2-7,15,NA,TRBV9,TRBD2,CASSPRGGSGYEQYF,TGTGCCAGCAGCCCTCGGGGAGGGTCTGGTTACGAGCAGTACTTC
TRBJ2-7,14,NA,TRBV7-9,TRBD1,CASSLPTGNYEQYF,TGTGCCAGCAGCTTACCGACAGGGAACTACGAGCAGTACTTC
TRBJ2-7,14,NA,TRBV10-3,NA,CAIKGDNRLVEQYF,TGTGCCATCAAAGGGGACAACAGGCTCGTCGAGCAGTACTTC
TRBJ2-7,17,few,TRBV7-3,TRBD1,CASSLLPLGQGRYEQYF,TGTGCCAGCAGCTTACTACCCTTGGGACAGGGAAGGTACGAGCAGTACTTC
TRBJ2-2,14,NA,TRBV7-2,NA,CASSFQSNTGELFF,TGTGCCAGCAGCTTCCAGTCGAACACCGGGGAGCTGTTTTTT
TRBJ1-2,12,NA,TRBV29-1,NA,CSVEAVAYGYTF,TGCAGCGTTGAAGCTGTAGCCTATGGCTACACCTTC
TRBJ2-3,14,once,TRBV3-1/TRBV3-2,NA,CASSQPVDTGTQYF,TGTGCCAGCAGCCAGCCTGTGGACACGGGTACGCAGTATTTT
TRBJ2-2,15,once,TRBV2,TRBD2,CASLAGDRDTGELFF,TGTGCCAGCCTAGCGGGAGATCGGGACACCGGGGAGCTGTTTTTT
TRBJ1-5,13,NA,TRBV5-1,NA,CASSLDGVQPQHF,TGCGCCAGCAGCCTGGACGGTGTCCAGCCCCAGCATTTT
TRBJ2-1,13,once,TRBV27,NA,CASSPRRGDEQFF,TGTGCCAGCAGTCCCCGCCGGGGTGATGAGCAGTTCTTC
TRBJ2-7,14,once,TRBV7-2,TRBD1,CASSSRDRTYEQYF,TGTGCCAGCAGCTCCCGGGACAGAACCTACGAGCAGTACTTC
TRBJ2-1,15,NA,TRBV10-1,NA,CASSEYRSSYNEQFF,TGCGCCAGCAGTGAATATAGGAGCTCCTACAATGAGCAGTTCTTC
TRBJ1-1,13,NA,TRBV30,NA,CAWSGQSNTEAFF,TGTGCCTGGTCCGGACAGTCCAACACTGAAGCTTTCTTT
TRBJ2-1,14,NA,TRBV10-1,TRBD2,CASSSELAGGEQFF,TGCGCCAGCAGTTCAGAACTAGCGGGAGGTGAGCAGTTCTTC
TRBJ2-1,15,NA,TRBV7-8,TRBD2,CASNPSGRGVDEQFF,TGTGCCAGCAACCCTAGCGGGAGAGGAGTGGATGAGCAGTTCTTC
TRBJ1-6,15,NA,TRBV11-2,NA,CASSSRGGINSPLHF,TGTGCCAGCAGCTCCCGCGGGGGAATCAATTCACCCCTCCACTTT
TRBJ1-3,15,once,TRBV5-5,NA,CASSLAGRTANTIYF,TGTGCCAGCAGCTTGGCCGGAAGAACAGCAAACACCATATATTTT
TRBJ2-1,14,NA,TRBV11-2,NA,CASSFPPESNEQFF,TGTGCCAGCAGCTTCCCTCCTGAGAGCAATGAGCAGTTCTTC
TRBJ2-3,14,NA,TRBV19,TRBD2,CASSTGLAGGTQYF,TGTGCCAGTAGTACCGGACTAGCGGGAGGAACGCAGTATTTT
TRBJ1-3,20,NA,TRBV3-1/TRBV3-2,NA,CASSQERGLQDPSSGNTIYF,TGTGCCAGCAGCCAAGAACGAGGGCTTCAGGACCCCAGCTCTGGAAACACCATATATTTT
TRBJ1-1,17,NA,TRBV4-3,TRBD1,CASSQDPAGTGGTEAFF,TGCGCCAGCAGCCAAGACCCCGCCGGGACAGGGGGCACCGAAGCTTTCTTT
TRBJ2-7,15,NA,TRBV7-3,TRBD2,CASSLILAGVNEQYF,TGTGCCAGCAGCTTAATCCTAGCGGGAGTCAACGAGCAGTACTTC
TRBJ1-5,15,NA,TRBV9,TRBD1,CASSPQGGSNQPQHF,TGTGCCAGCAGCCCACAGGGGGGAAGCAATCAGCCCCAGCATTTT
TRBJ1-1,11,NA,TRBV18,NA,CASSRQVEAFF,TGTGCCAGCTCACGACAGGTGGAAGCTTTCTTT
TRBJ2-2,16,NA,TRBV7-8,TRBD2,CASSRGLAANTGELFF,TGTGCCAGCAGCCGGGGACTAGCGGCGAACACCGGGGAGCTGTTTTTT
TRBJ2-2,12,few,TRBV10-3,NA,CAITPSTGELFF,TGTGCCATCACTCCGTCCACCGGGGAGCTGTTTTTT
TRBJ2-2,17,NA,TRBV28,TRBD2,CASSLGLAGGNTGELFF,TGTGCCAGCAGTCTGGGACTAGCGGGGGGGAACACCGGGGAGCTGTTTTTT
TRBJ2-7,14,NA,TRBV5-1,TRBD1,CASSTPQGDSEQYF,TGCGCCAGCAGCACCCCACAGGGGGATAGCGAGCAGTACTTC
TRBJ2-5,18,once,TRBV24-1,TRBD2,CATSDISSGRDSQETQYF,TGTGCCACCAGTGATATCTCTAGCGGGAGGGACTCCCAAGAGACCCAGTACTTC
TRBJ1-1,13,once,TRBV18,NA,CASGTGQNTEAFF,TGTGCCAGCGGAACAGGGCAGAACACTGAAGCTTTCTTT
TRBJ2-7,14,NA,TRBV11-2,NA,CASTSRGRGYEQYF,TGTGCCAGCACCTCACGGGGGCGGGGGTACGAGCAGTACTTC
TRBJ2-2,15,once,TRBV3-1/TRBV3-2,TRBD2,CASSQGLAVVGELFF,TGTGCCAGCAGCCAGGGACTAGCGGTGGTCGGGGAGCTGTTTTTT
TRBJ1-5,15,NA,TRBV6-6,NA,CASSPNGGAGQPQHF,TGTGCCAGCAGTCCCAATGGGGGGGCAGGTCAGCCCCAGCATTTT
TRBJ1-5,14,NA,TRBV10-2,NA,CASMEHHSNQPQHF,TGCGCCAGCATGGAGCACCATAGCAATCAGCCCCAGCATTTT
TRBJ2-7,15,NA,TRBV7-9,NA,CASSLAATGVYEQYF,TGTGCCAGCAGCTTAGCCGCTACAGGAGTCTACGAGCAGTACTTC
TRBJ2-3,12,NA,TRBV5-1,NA,CASSLAMDTQYF,TGCGCCAGCAGCTTGGCCATGGATACGCAGTATTTT
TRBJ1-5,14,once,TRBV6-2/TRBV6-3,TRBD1,CASSLQGYNQPQHF,TGTGCCAGCAGTTTACAGGGGTACAATCAGCCCCAGCATTTT
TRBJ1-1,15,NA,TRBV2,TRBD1,CASSAWTGGNTEAFF,TGTGCCAGCAGCGCCTGGACAGGGGGGAACACTGAAGCTTTCTTT
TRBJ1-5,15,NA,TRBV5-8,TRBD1,CASSVGDRGSQPQHF,TGTGCCAGCAGCGTAGGGGACAGGGGTAGCCAGCCCCAGCATTTT
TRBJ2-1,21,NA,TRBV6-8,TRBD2,CASSYILAGGPYPPKYNEQFF,TGTGCCAGCAGTTACATCCTAGCGGGAGGGCCATACCCCCCAAAGTACAATGAGCAGTTCTTC
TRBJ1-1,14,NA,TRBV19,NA,CASRDGEGLPEAFF,TGTGCCAGTAGAGACGGGGAGGGCCTTCCTGAAGCTTTCTTT
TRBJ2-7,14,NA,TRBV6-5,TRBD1,CASSSRTGTYEQYF,TGTGCCAGCAGTTCCAGGACAGGGACCTACGAGCAGTACTTC
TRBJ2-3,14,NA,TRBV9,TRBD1,CASSVGQGSGRQYF,TGTGCCAGCAGCGTCGGACAGGGTAGTGGTAGGCAGTATTTT
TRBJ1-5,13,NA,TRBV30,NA,CAWGENGDQPQHF,TGTGCCTGGGGAGAGAACGGGGATCAGCCCCAGCATTTT
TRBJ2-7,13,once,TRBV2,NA,CASTRTDSYEQYF,TGTGCCAGCACCCGGACAGACTCCTACGAGCAGTACTTC
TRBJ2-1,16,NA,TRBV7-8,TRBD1,CASSPSGTGGLHEQFF,TGTGCCAGCAGCCCCTCCGGGACAGGGGGCTTGCATGAGCAGTTCTTC
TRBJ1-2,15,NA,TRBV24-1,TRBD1,CATSDPGQGMDGYTF,TGTGCCACCAGTGACCCGGGACAGGGGATGGATGGCTACACCTTC
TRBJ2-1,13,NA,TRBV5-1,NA,CASKGESYNEQFF,TGCGCCAGCAAAGGGGAATCCTACAATGAGCAGTTCTTC
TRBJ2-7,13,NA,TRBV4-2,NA,CASSQASSYEQYF,TGTGCCAGCAGCCAAGCATCCTCCTACGAGCAGTACTTC